The 3 T cell receptor beta chains reported below all come from one sample, sequenced in a study of shared clonotypes between healthy human individuals. Method: immunoSEQ multiplex PCR; TCRdb's copy keeps in-frame clones and lacks some. The data hold over 2 million clones, with just under 95% observed a single time. Input material: naive CD4+ T cells from PBMCs. Subset defined: CD45RA+ positively selected. All receptors derive from a man aged 18 to 30 in good health. Some clones in this sample may be carry-over from other donors' samples.

This clone was picked up one time. The genes are TRBV5-6 and TRBJ1-1, with D possibly TRBD1 on 5 matching bases. From germline, CDR1 is SGHDT and CDR2 YYEEEE. The CDR3 spans 13 residues. V shed 3 bases and J shed 7 bases, with 13 bases lying between them. CDR3 nucleotide sequence: TGTGCCAGCAGCTCGCAGCGGCAGGGTGAAGCTTTCTTT. Translating gives CASSSQRQGEAFF.

The rearrangement uses TRBV28 and TRBJ1-1, with TRBD1 as a possible D gene (5 bases). Trimming cost V 9 bases and J 1 base, with 12 bases left between them. CDR3 length: 13 amino acids. CDR1 and CDR2 from the germline V gene are MDHEN and SYDVKM. The chain's CDR3 is CASRQGGNTEAFF. CDR3 bases: TGTGCCAGTCGGCAGGGAGGGAACACTGAAGCTTTCTTT.

The rearrangement joins TRBV5-6 to TRBJ2-7; D unresolved. The germline V and J ends were trimmed by 1 base and 3 bases, with 11 bases remaining between them. The CDR3 has 14 residues. Germline V gene sequence: CDR1 SGHDT, CDR2 YYEEEE. CDR3 bases: TGTGCCAGCAGCTTGAGCCCTTCTTACTACGAGCAGTACTTC. Protein: CASSLSPSYYEQYF.